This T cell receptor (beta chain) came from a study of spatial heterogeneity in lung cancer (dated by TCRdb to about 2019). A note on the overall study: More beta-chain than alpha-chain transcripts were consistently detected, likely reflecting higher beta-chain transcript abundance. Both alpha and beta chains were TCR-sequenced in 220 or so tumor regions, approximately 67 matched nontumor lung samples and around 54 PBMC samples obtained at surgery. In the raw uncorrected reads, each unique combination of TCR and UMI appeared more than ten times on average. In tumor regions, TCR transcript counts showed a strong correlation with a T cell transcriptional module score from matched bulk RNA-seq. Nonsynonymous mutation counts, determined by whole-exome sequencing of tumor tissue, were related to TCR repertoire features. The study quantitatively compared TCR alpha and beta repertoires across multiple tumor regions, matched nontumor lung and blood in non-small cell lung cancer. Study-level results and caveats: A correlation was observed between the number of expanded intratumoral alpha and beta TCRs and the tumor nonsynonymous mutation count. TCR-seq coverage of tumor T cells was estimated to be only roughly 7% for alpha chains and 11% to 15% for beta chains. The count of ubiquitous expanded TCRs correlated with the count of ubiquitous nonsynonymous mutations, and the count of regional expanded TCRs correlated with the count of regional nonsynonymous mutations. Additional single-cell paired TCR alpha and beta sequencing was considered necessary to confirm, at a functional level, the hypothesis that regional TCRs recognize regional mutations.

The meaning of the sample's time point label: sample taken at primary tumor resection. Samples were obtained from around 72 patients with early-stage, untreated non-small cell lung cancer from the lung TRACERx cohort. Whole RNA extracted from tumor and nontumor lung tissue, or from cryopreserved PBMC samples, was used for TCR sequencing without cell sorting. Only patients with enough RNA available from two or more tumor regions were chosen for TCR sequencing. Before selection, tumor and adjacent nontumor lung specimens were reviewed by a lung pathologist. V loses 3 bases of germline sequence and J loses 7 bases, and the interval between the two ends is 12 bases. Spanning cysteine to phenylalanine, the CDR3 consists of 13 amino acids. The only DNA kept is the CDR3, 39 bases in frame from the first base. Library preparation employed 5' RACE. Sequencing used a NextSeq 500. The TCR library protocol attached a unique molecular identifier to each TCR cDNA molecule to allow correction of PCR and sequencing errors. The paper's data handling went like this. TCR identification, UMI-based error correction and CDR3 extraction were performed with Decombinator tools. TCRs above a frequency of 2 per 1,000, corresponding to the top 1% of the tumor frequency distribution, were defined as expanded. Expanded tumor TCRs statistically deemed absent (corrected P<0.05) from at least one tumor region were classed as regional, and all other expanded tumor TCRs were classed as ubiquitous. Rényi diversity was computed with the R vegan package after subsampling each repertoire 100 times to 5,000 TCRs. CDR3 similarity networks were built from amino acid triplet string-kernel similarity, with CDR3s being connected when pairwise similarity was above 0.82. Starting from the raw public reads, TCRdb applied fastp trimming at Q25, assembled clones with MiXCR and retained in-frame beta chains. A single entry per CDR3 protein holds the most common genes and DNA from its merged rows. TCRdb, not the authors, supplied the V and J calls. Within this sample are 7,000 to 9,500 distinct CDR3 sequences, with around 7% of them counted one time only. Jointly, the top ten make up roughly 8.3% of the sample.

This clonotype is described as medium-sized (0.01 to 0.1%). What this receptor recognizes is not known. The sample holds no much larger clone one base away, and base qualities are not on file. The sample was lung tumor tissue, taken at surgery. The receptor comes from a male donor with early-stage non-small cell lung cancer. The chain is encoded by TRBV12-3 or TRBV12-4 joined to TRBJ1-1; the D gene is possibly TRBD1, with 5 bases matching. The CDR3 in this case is CASSFAGEGEAFF. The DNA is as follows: TGTGCCAGCAGTTTCGCGGGGGAAGGTGAAGCTTTCTTT.